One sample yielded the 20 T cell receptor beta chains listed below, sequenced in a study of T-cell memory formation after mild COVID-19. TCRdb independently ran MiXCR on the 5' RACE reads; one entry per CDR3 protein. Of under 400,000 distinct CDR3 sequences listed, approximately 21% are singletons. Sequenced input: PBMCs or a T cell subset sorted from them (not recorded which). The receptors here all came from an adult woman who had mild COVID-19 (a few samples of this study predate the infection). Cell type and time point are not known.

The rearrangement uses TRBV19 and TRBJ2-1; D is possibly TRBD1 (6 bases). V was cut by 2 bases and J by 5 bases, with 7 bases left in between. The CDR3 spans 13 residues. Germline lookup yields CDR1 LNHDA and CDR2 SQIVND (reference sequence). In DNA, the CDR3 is TGTGCCAGTAGTATACAGGGGAACAATGAGCAGTTCTTC. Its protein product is CASSIQGNNEQFF.

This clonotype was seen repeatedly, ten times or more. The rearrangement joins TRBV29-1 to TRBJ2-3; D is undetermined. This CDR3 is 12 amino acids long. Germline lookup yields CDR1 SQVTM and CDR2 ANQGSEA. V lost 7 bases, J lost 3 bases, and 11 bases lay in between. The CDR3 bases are TGCAGCGGTATCGGAGCTACAGATACGCAGTATTTT. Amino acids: CSGIGATDTQYF.

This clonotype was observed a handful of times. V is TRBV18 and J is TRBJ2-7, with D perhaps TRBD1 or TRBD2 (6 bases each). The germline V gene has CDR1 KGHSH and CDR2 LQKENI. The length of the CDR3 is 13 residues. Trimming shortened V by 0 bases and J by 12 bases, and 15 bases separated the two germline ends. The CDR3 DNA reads TGTGCCAGCTCACCACCTGGGGGGCGAGAATGGTACTTC. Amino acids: CASSPPGGREWYF.

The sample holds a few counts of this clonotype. In nucleotides, the CDR3 is TGTGCCAGCAGCTTAGATCTGGGAGAGACCCAGTACTTC. Translation: CASSLDLGETQYF. The chain combines TRBV11-1 with TRBJ2-5; no clear D. Germline V lookup: CDR1 SGHAT, CDR2 FQDESV (reference sequence). The CDR3 has 13 residues. The V end was cut by 1 base, the J end by 4 bases, with 7 bases between.

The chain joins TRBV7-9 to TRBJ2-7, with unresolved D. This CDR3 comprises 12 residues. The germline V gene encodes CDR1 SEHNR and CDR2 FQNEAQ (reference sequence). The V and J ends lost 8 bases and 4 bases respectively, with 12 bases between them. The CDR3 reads CASRAGDYEQYF. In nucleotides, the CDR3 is TGTGCCAGCCGGGCTGGAGATTACGAGCAGTACTTC.

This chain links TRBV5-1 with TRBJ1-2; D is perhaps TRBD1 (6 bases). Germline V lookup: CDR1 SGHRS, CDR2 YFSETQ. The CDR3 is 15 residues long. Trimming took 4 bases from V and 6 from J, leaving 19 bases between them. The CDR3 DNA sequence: TGCGCCAGCAGCATAAATCCGGGACACCCCAATGGCTACACCTTC. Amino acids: CASSINPGHPNGYTF.

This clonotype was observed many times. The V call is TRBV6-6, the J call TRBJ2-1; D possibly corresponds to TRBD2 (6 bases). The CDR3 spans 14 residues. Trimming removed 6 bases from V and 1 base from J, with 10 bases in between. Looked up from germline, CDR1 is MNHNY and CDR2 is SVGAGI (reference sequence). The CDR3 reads CASRRLASYNEQFF. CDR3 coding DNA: TGTGCCAGCAGAAGGCTAGCGTCCTACAATGAGCAGTTCTTC.

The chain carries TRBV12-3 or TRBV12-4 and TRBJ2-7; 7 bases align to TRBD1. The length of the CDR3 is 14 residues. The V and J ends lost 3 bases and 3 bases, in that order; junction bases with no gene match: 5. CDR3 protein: CASSFKPGGYEQYF. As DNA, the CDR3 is TGTGCCAGCAGTTTTAAACCAGGGGGCTACGAGCAGTACTTC.

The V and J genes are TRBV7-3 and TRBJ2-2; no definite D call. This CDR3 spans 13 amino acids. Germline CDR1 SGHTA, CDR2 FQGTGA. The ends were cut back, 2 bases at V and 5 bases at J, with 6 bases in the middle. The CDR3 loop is CASSLDGTGELFF. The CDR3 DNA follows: TGTGCCAGCAGCTTAGATGGTACCGGGGAGCTGTTTTTT. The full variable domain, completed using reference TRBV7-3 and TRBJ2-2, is GAGVSQTPSNKVTEKGKYVELRCDPISGHTALYWYRQSLGQGPEFLIYFQGTGAADDSGLPNDRFFAVRPEGSVSTLKIQRTERGDSAVYLCASSLDGTGELFFGEGSRLTVL.

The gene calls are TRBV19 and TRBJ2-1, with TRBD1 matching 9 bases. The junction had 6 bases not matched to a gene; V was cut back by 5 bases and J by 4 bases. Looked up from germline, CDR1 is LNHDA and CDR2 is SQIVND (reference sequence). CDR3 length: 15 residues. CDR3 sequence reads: CASSYTGGSYNEQFF. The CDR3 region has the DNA TGTGCCAGTAGTTATACAGGGGGCTCTTACAATGAGCAGTTCTTC.

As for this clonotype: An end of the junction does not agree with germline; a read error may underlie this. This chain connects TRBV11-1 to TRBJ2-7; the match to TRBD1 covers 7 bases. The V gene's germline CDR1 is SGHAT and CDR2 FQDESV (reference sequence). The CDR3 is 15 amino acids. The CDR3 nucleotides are TGTGCCAGTAGCTTGACAGGGTCAAATCTCTACGAGCAGTACTTC. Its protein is CASSLTGSNLYEQYF.

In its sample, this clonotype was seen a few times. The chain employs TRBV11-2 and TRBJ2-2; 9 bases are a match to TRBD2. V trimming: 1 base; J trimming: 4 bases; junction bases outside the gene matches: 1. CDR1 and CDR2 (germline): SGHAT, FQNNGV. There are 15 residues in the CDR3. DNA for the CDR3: TGTGCCAGCAGCTTAGTACTAGCGGGCACCGGGGAGCTGTTTTTT. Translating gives CASSLVLAGTGELFF.

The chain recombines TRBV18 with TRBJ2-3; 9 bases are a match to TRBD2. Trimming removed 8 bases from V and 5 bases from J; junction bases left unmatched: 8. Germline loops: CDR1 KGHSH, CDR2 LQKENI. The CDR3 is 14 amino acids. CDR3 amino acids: CASGSGSGQDTQYF. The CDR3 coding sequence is TGTGCCAGCGGTAGCGGGAGTGGTCAAGATACGCAGTATTTT.

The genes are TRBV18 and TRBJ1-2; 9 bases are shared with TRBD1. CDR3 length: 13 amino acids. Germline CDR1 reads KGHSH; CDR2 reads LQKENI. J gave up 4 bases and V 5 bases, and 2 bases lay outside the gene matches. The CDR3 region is CASSGQGSYGYTF. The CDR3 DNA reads TGTGCCAGCTCAGGACAGGGGAGCTATGGCTACACCTTC.

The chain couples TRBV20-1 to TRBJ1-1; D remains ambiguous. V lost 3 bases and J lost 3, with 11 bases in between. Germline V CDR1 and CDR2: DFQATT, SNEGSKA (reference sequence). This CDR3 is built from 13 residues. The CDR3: CSASTRRDTEAFF. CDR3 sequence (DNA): TGCAGTGCTAGTACCAGGAGGGACACTGAAGCTTTCTTT.

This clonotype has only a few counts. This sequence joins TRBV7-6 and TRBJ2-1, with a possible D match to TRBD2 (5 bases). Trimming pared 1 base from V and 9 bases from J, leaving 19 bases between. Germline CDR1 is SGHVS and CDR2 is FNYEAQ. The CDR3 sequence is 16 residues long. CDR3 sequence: CASSLDSRLTLGEQFF. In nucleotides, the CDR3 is TGTGCCAGCAGCTTAGACTCGAGACTAACTTTGGGTGAGCAGTTCTTC.

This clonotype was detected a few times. The CDR3 region is CASSPAGGEYKQYF. DNA of the CDR3: TGTGCCAGCAGTCCGGCAGGGGGCGAGTACAAGCAGTACTTC. V and J are TRBV12-3 or TRBV12-4 and TRBJ2-7; 8 bases fit TRBD1. With 5 bases clipped from V and 8 bases from J, the junction kept 11 bases outside the gene matches. The CDR3 totals 14 residues.

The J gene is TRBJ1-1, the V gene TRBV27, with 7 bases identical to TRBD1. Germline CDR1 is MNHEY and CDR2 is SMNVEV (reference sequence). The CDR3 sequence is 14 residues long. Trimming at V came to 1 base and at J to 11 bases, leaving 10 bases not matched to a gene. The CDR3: CASSLLGGTVDAFF. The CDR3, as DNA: TGTGCCAGCAGTTTATTAGGCGGGACAGTGGATGCTTTCTTT.

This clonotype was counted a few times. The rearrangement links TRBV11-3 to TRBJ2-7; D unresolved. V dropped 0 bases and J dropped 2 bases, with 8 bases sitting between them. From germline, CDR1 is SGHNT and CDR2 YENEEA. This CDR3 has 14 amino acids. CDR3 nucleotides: TGTGCCAGCAGCTTAGATCAGCAGGCCTACGAGCAGTACTTC. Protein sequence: CASSLDQQAYEQYF.

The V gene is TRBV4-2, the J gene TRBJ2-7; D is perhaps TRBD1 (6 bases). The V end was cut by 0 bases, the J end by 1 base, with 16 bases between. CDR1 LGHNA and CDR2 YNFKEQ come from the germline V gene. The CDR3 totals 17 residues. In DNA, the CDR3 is TGTGCCAGCAGCCAAGAGGCGATTGGCAGGGGTTCCTACGAGCAGTACTTC. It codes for CASSQEAIGRGSYEQYF.